Shown below are 11 T cell receptor beta chains from a single sample sequenced in a study of T-cell reconstitution after alpha-beta-depleted transplantation in children. Unique molecular identifiers were incorporated into the prepared TCRbeta library. TCRdb reprocessed the PCR reads via MiXCR and lists one record per CDR3 protein. The table includes 130,000 to 150,000 distinct CDR3 sequences, about 9% detected once. Specimen: PBMCs, mostly from graft donor cells, collected 180 days after TCRalphabeta/CD19-depleted stem cell transplant. These receptors were obtained from a female patient aged 2 to 10 who had a stem cell transplant for congenital amegakaryocytic thrombocytopenia, so the T cells may come from the graft donor.

This clonotype was counted many times. The chain links TRBV18 to TRBJ2-5; 8 nucleotides align to TRBD1. This CDR3 is built from 15 residues. Unmatched junction bases numbered 5, after V lost 3 bases and J lost 2 bases. Per the germline V gene, CDR1 is KGHSH and CDR2 is LQKENI. CDR3 nucleotide sequence: TGTGCCAGCTCACCGCTTAGGACAGGGCAAGAGACCCAGTACTTC. Translated: CASSPLRTGQETQYF.

This clonotype was picked up many times. The chain couples TRBV20-1 to TRBJ2-3, with 7 bases identical to TRBD2. From germline, CDR1 is DFQATT and CDR2 SNEGSKA (reference sequence). J lost 0 bases, V lost 6 bases, and 12 bases had no gene match. The CDR3 runs 16 residues. The CDR3 region has the DNA TGCAGTGCACGGGGTGCGAGGGAGGGAAGCACAGATACGCAGTATTTT. Protein sequence: CSARGAREGSTDTQYF.

The chain carries TRBV5-1 and TRBJ1-4; D call uncertain. Trimming pared 4 bases from V and 0 bases from J, leaving 19 bases between. CDR3 size: 18 residues. Germline lookup yields CDR1 SGHRS and CDR2 YFSETQ. In nucleotides, the CDR3 is TGCGCCAGCAGCCTAGCATCCTACAGAACTGCAACTAATGAAAAACTGTTTTTT. Its protein product is CASSLASYRTATNEKLFF.

This clonotype was seen more than once but under ten times. A read error is possible here, since a much larger clone lies one base away. The genes are TRBV12-3 or TRBV12-4 and TRBJ2-4, with 12 positions matching TRBD1. The CDR3 length is 15 residues. CDR3 sequence: CASSTGQGAVNSQYF. Written as DNA, the CDR3 is TGTGCCAGCAGTACGGGACAGGGGGCTGTAAACAGTCAGTACTTC.

This clonotype was found many times. V is TRBV6-5 and J is TRBJ2-1; D not resolved. The CDR3 spans 11 residues. V lost 4 bases and J 7 bases, leaving 5 bases between the germline ends. Germline V lookup: CDR1 MNHEY, CDR2 SVGAGI. The DNA of the CDR3 is TGTGCCAGCAGTTTCCTTAATGAGCAGTTCTTC. Residues: CASSFLNEQFF.

This chain joins TRBV20-1 and TRBJ2-1; 13 bases are a match to TRBD2. This CDR3 contains 13 residues. V trimming: 8 bases; J trimming: 8 bases; junction bases outside the gene matches: 6. Germline loops: CDR1 DFQATT, CDR2 SNEGSKA (reference sequence). CDR3 nucleotide sequence: TGCAGTAGACTAGCGGGGGGAGCCGATGAGCAGTTCTTC. Amino acids: CSRLAGGADEQFF.

There are many counts of this clonotype. The chain carries TRBV10-3 and TRBJ2-5, with unresolved D. V dropped 8 bases and J dropped 6 bases, with 13 bases sitting between them. This CDR3 contains 12 residues. Germline lookup yields CDR1 ENHRY and CDR2 SYGVKD. The DNA for the CDR3 is TGTGCCATCGGGGTTTTAGGAAAGACCCAGTACTTC. Translated: CAIGVLGKTQYF.

This clonotype occurred a few times. The chain uses TRBV7-9 and TRBJ1-2, with D unresolved. V was pared by 2 bases and J by 3 bases, with 10 bases between. CDR3 size: 14 residues. Germline loops: CDR1 SEHNR, CDR2 FQNEAQ (reference sequence). CDR3 bases: TGTGCCAGCAGCTTAATTTTCGAGGACTATGGCTACACCTTC. The encoded protein is CASSLIFEDYGYTF. Using reference TRBV7-9 and TRBJ1-2 for the parts outside the CDR3, the full variable domain is DTGVSQNPRHKITKRGQNVTFRCDPISEHNRLYWYRQTLGQGPEFLTYFQNEAQLEKSRLLSDRFSAERPKGSFSTLEIQRTEQGDSAMYLCASSLIFEDYGYTFGSGTRLTVV.

This clonotype has a count of ten or more. The CDR3 bases are TGTGCCAGCTCACCAGGTCCCGGGACTAGCGGGAAATACAGGTCCTACGAGCAGTACTTC. Its translation is CASSPGPGTSGKYRSYEQYF. The chain is built from TRBV18 and TRBJ2-7, with 13 bases lining up with TRBD2. J gave up 1 base and V 2 bases, and 14 bases lay outside the gene matches. This CDR3 is 20 amino acids long. The germline V gene encodes CDR1 KGHSH and CDR2 LQKENI.

Ten or more counts support this clonotype. The V gene is TRBV18, the J gene TRBJ2-7; D could derive from TRBD1 or TRBD2 (5 bases each). V shed 0 bases and J shed 1 base, with 16 bases lying between them. The CDR3 is 17 amino acids. Germline assignment: CDR1 KGHSH and CDR2 LQKENI. The CDR3 DNA follows: TGTGCCAGCTCACCACCTGCTGGGGGACGGCGATCCTACGAGCAGTACTTC. It encodes CASSPPAGGRRSYEQYF.

This clonotype has ten or more counts. This rearrangement joins TRBV28 to TRBJ1-5; possible D gene TRBD1, 6 bases. The length of the CDR3 is 20 residues. Germline V gives CDR1 MDHEN, CDR2 SYDVKM. V lost 1 base to trimming and J lost 6 bases, with 28 bases between them. The CDR3 region has the DNA TGTGCCAGCAGTTTATCCCCGAGGGATGGCAGGGGCCGCGGAGGTCAGCCCCAGCATTTT. This encodes CASSLSPRDGRGRGGQPQHF.